This TCR beta chain was recorded in a study of memory CD4+ T cells and cytomegalovirus serostatus. This CDR3 has 16 residues. The germline V gene encodes CDR1 ENHRY and CDR2 SYGVKD. V was cut by 7 bases and J by 5 bases, with 21 bases left in between. Original methodology: After removing out-of-frame reads, under 2.5 million distinct TCRbeta sequences remained. Data came from immunoSEQ multiplex PCR; TCRdb stores just in-frame clones and leaves some out. That table furnishes V, J and clone size, whereas the DNA furnished D and trimming. The sample lists about 57,000 clones; 65% to 80% were seen once. Study observations and caveats: CMV serostatus prediction reached median AUC approximately 0.96, or 0.89 with US-trained model. CD4+ memory repertoires contained 67 of 164 reported CMV TCRbeta sequences.

The sort gate was single viable CD3+CD4+CD8-CD45RO+ cells for memory CD4+ T cells. This clone was seen many times. The antigen is undetermined. What was sequenced was memory CD4+ T cells from blood. V usage is TRBV10-3 and J usage is TRBJ2-1; D may be TRBD1 (5 bases). The clonotype originates from an adult in good health and CMV-seronegative. CDR3 region: CAINSPSGLEDNEQFF. In nucleotides, the CDR3 is TGTGCCATCAACTCGCCGTCAGGGCTAGAGGACAATGAGCAGTTCTTC.